The 18 T cell receptor beta chains in this list originate from one sample, sequenced in a study of T-cell reconstitution after alpha-beta-depleted transplantation in children. The TCRbeta library was prepared with unique molecular identifiers. One entry per CDR3 protein results from TCRdb running MiXCR on the PCR reads. The data show 200,000 to 250,000 distinct CDR3 sequences, roughly 8.3% seen once. The specimen comprised PBMCs, mostly from graft donor cells, sampled 360 days after TCRalphabeta/CD19-depleted stem cell transplant. Receptors originate from a male patient under 10 years old who had a stem cell transplant for acute myeloid leukemia, so the T cells may come from the graft donor.

This clonotype has ten or more counts. The CDR3 DNA is TGTGCCAGCAGTTTACACAGCCTAATGACCCAGTACTTC. Translating it yields CASSLHSLMTQYF. This chain joins TRBV12-3 or TRBV12-4 and TRBJ2-5; D not certain. The ends were cut back, 2 bases at V and 7 bases at J, with 11 bases in the middle. This CDR3 has 13 residues.

This clonotype was detected ten times or more. The chain couples TRBV12-3 or TRBV12-4 to TRBJ1-1; 8 bases are shared with TRBD1. The J segment lost 1 base and the V segment lost 6 bases, leaving 7 bases of the junction unmatched. The length of the CDR3 is 15 residues. CDR3 amino acids: CASRSRGLRNTEAFF. As DNA, the CDR3 is TGTGCCAGCAGGTCCAGGGGGCTGAGGAACACTGAAGCTTTCTTT.

This clonotype was seen many times. The chain combines TRBV7-2 with TRBJ2-2; no clear D. The CDR3 extends over 13 amino acids. Germline lookup yields CDR1 SGHTA and CDR2 FQGNSA. The V and J ends lost 4 bases and 4 bases respectively, with 7 bases between them. CDR3 DNA: TGTGCCAGCAGCTCCCGGATCACCGGGGAGCTGTTTTTT. Its protein product is CASSSRITGELFF.

The chain recombines TRBV7-6 with TRBJ2-5; D not certain. CDR1 and CDR2 from the germline V gene are SGHVS and FNYEAQ. The CDR3 sequence is 12 residues long. Trimming took 5 bases from V and 2 from J, leaving 6 bases between them. CDR3 sequence (DNA): TGTGCCAGCAGCCCTGCTCAAGAGACCCAGTACTTC. Protein: CASSPAQETQYF.

This clonotype was counted a few times. One end of the junction does not line up with germline, which may come from a read error. The chain employs TRBV7-2 and TRBJ1-6; D remains ambiguous. Germline V lookup: CDR1 SGHTA, CDR2 FQGNSA. This CDR3 has 14 residues. In DNA form, the CDR3 reads TGTGCCAGCAGCCTAGCCTTTGGAGGAGATCCCCTCCACTTT. Encoded protein: CASSLAFGGDPLHF.

This clonotype came up many times. The chain combines TRBV6-4 with TRBJ2-1, with 9 positions matching TRBD1. Trimming at V came to 7 bases and at J to 10 bases, leaving 14 bases not matched to a gene. This CDR3 is built from 15 residues. Germline V lookup: CDR1 MRHNA, CDR2 SNTAGT. This CDR3 is CASTLRLGQGWEQFF. The CDR3 coding sequence is TGTGCCAGCACCCTAAGGCTGGGACAGGGATGGGAGCAGTTCTTC.

For the CDR3, the DNA is TGTGCCAGCAGCTACACGACAGGGGAGTATTCACCCCTCCACTTT. Amino acid sequence: CASSYTTGEYSPLHF. The V and J genes are TRBV7-2 and TRBJ1-6; 8 bases fit TRBD1. From germline, CDR1 is SGHTA and CDR2 FQGNSA. V lost 4 bases to trimming and J lost 8 bases; unmatched junction nucleotides: 7. The CDR3 is made up of 15 amino acids.

This clonotype appeared many times. This chain uses TRBV7-9 with TRBJ1-3; D is uncertain. Trimming pared 1 base from V and 0 bases from J, leaving 10 bases between. There are 16 residues in the CDR3. CDR1 is SEHNR and CDR2 is FQNEAQ in the germline V gene (reference sequence). This chain's CDR3 is CASSLDRGLSGNTIYF. The DNA for the CDR3 is TGTGCCAGCAGCTTAGATCGTGGTCTCTCTGGAAACACCATATATTTT.

This clonotype was seen a handful of times. The rearrangement joins TRBV4-2 to TRBJ2-7, with 9 bases aligning to TRBD1. The CDR3 length is 14 residues. Per germline, CDR1 LGHNA and CDR2 YNFKEQ. V trimming: 1 base; J trimming: 6 bases; junction bases outside the gene matches: 4. CDR3 nucleotides: TGTGCCAGCAGCCAAGGTACAGGGGGCCCCGAGCAGTACTTC. This translates into CASSQGTGGPEQYF.

This clonotype was recorded a few times. The genes are TRBV2 and TRBJ1-2, with D perhaps matching TRBD1 (6 bases). The V end lost 4 bases, the J end lost 4 bases, and 13 bases lay between the germline ends. CDR1 and CDR2 from the germline V gene are SNHLY and FYNNEI. This CDR3 region has 14 residues. The CDR3 region is CASSVNRVAYGYTF. In DNA, the CDR3 is TGTGCCAGCAGTGTTAACAGGGTGGCCTATGGCTACACCTTC.

In this sample, this clonotype turned up many times. This chain uses TRBV25-1 with TRBJ2-1, with a weak D call TRBD1 (5 bases). This CDR3 spans 16 amino acids. V gave up 8 bases and J gave up 0 bases, with 17 bases separating them. The germline gives CDR1 MGHDK, CDR2 SYGVNS. The CDR3, as DNA: TGTGCCAGCTCTCCTAAGGGGCGGAGCTCCTACAATGAGCAGTTCTTC. Translation: CASSPKGRSSYNEQFF. The variable domain in full, with the rest retrieved from reference TRBV25-1 and TRBJ2-1, is EADIYQTPRYLVIGTGKKITLECSQTMGHDKMYWYQQDPGMELHLIHYSYGVNSTEKGDLSSESTVSRIRTEHFPLTLESARPSHTSQYLCASSPKGRSSYNEQFFGPGTRLTVL.

This clonotype was observed many times. V gene TRBV5-1 combines with J gene TRBJ2-1; 11 positions agree with TRBD2. The germline V gene has CDR1 SGHRS and CDR2 YFSETQ. V was clipped by 2 bases and J by 15 bases; unmatched bases: 10. This CDR3 contains 14 residues. In DNA form, the CDR3 reads TGCGCCAGCAGCTTTATACTAGCGGGAGATATGCTGTTCTTC. It specifies CASSFILAGDMLFF. Complete variable domain (other parts from reference TRBV5-1 and TRBJ2-1): KAGVTQTPRYLIKTRGQQVTLSCSPISGHRSVSWYQQTPGQGLQFLFEYFSETQRNKGNFPGRFSGRQFSNSRSEMNVSTLELGDSALYLCASSFILAGDMLFFGPGTRLTVL.

This rearrangement joins TRBV5-1 to TRBJ1-1, with D hard to call. Germline CDR1 reads SGHRS; CDR2 reads YFSETQ. Trimming stripped 1 base from V and 0 bases from J, with 7 bases between. CDR3 length: 14 amino acids. CDR3 amino acids: CASSLSGMNTEAFF. The CDR3 DNA reads as TGCGCCAGCAGCTTGTCTGGGATGAACACTGAAGCTTTCTTT.

This sequence joins TRBV15 and TRBJ2-3; 8 bases map to TRBD2. The CDR3 runs 19 residues. The trim removed 0 bases at V and 2 bases at J, leaving 13 bases unmatched. Germline-derived CDR1 and CDR2 are LNHNV and YYDKDF (reference sequence). DNA for the CDR3: TGTGCCACCAGCAGAGAAGGGGGTAGCGGGATTCGGGTCACAGATACGCAGTATTTT. Encoded protein: CATSREGGSGIRVTDTQYF.

The table lists this clonotype with many counts. V gene TRBV5-1 combines with J gene TRBJ1-1; D remains unclear. The CDR3 is 12 residues long. Between the trimmed V and J ends, which lost 0 bases and 8 bases, there was a span of 8 bases. In germline, CDR1 is SGHRS, CDR2 YFSETQ. The CDR3 region is CASSLESTEAFF. The CDR3 DNA reads TGCGCCAGCAGCTTGGAGTCGACCGAAGCTTTCTTT.

This clonotype was found a few times. The J gene is TRBJ2-5, the V gene TRBV3-1; D might be TRBD1 or TRBD2, each matching 5 bases. This CDR3 has 13 residues. Trimming left V 6 bases short and J 4 bases short, with 12 bases between. In germline, CDR1 is LGHDT, CDR2 YNNKEL (reference sequence). CDR3 protein: CASSGRGRETQYF. CDR3 DNA sequence: TGTGCCAGCAGTGGACGGGGACGAGAGACCCAGTACTTC.

This clonotype was counted at least ten times. The chain links TRBV3-1 to TRBJ2-1, with 12 bases that match TRBD2. The CDR3 extends over 17 amino acids. V trimming: 4 bases; J trimming: 0 bases; junction bases outside the gene matches: 4. From germline, CDR1 is LGHDT and CDR2 YNNKEL (reference sequence). The CDR3 loop is CASSRGLAGSSYNEQFF. CDR3 DNA sequence: TGTGCCAGCAGCCGGGGACTAGCGGGTAGCTCCTACAATGAGCAGTTCTTC.

This clonotype was observed at least ten times. V and J are TRBV20-1 and TRBJ2-5, with 7 bases identical to TRBD1. Germline V gene lookup returns CDR1 DFQATT and CDR2 SNEGSKA (reference sequence). V lost 5 bases to trimming and J lost 5 bases; unmatched junction nucleotides: 2. The CDR3 contains 11 residues. CDR3 sequence (DNA): TGCAGTGCTCGCAGGGGGGAGACCCAGTACTTC. It yields the protein CSARRGETQYF.